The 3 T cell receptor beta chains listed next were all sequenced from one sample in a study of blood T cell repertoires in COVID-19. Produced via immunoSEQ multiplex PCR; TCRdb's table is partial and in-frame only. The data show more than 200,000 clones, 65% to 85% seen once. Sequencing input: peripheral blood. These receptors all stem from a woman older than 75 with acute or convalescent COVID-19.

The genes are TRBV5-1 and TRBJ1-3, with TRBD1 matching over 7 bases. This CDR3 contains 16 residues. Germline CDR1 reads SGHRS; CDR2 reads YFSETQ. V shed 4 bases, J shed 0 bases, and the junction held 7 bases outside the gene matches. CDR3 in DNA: TGCGCCAGCAGCCTGGGACAGCCTTCCTCTGGAAACACCATATATTTT. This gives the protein CASSLGQPSSGNTIYF.

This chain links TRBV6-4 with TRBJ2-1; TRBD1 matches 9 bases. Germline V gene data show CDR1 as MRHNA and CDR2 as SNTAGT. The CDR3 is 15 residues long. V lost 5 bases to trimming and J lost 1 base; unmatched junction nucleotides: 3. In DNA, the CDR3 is TGTGCCAGCAGTTTACAGGGGGCATCCTACAATGAGCAGTTCTTC. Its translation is CASSLQGASYNEQFF.

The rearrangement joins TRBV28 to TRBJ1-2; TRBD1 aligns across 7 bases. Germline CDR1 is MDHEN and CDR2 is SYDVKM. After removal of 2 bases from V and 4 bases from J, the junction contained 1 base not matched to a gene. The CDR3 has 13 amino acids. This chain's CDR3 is CASSLEGAYGYTF. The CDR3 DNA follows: TGTGCCAGCAGTTTAGAGGGGGCCTATGGCTACACCTTC.